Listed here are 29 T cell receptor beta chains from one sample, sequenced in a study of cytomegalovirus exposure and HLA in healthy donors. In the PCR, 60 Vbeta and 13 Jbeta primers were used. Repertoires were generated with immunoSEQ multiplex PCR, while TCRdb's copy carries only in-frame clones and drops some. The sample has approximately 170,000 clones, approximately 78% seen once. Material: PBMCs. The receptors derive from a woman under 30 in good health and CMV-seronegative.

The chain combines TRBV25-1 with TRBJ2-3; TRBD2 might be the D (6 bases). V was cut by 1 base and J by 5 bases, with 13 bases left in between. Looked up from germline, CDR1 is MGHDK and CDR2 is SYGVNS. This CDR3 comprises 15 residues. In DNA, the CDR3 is TGTGCCAGCAGTGAATTAGGGCGGGATCTAGATACGCAGTATTTT. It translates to CASSELGRDLDTQYF.

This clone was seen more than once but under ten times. CDR3 nucleotide sequence: TGTGCCAGCAGCTTGACAGTGAGCAGTTACGAGCAGTACTTC. This encodes CASSLTVSSYEQYF. This chain links TRBV7-2 with TRBJ2-7, with a weak D call TRBD1 (5 bases). CDR1 is SGHTA and CDR2 is FQGNSA in the germline V gene. CDR3 length: 14 residues. Trimming removed 3 bases at V and 4 bases at J, with 13 bases between.

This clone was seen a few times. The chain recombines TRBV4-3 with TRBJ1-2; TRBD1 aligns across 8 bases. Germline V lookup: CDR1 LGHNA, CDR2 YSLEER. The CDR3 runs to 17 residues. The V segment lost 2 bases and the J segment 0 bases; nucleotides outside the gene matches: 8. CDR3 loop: CASSQQWTGSSNYGYTF. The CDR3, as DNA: TGCGCCAGCAGCCAACAATGGACAGGGTCCTCTAACTATGGCTACACCTTC.

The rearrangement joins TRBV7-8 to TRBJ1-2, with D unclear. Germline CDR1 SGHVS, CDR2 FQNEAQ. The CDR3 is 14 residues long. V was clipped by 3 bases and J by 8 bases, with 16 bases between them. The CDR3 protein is CASSFDYLGRGYTF. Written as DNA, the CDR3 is TGTGCCAGCAGCTTCGACTACTTGGGCCGGGGCTACACCTTC.

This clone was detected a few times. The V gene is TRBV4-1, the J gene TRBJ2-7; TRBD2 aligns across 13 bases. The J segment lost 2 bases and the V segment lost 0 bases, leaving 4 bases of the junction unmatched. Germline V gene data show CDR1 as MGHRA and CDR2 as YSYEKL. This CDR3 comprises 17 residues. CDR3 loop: CASSQDVTSGRAYEQYF. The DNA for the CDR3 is TGCGCCAGCAGCCAAGACGTTACTAGCGGGAGGGCCTACGAGCAGTACTTC.

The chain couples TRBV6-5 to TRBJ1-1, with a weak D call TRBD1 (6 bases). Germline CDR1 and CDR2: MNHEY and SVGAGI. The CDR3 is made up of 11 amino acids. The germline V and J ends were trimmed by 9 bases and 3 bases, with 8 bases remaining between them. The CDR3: CASHRDTEAFF. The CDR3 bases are TGTGCCAGTCACAGGGACACTGAAGCTTTCTTT.

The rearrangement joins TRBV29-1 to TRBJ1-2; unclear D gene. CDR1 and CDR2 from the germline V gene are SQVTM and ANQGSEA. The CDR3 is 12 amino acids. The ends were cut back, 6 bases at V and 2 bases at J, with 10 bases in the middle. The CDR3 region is CSVRGLNYGYTF. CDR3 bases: TGCAGCGTCCGGGGATTGAACTATGGCTACACCTTC. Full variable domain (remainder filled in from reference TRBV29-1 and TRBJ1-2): SAVISQKPSRDICQRGTSLTIQCQVDSQVTMMFWYRQQPGQSLTLIATANQGSEATYESGFVIDKFPISRPNLTFSTLTVSNMSPEDSSIYLCSVRGLNYGYTFGSGTRLTVV.

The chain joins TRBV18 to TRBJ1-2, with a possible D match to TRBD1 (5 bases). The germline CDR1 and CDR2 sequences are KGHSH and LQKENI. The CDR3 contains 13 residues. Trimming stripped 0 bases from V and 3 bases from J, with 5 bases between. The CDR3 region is CASSPPQDYGYTF. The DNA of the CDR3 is TGTGCCAGCTCACCACCACAGGACTATGGCTACACCTTC.

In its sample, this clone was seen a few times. CDR3 bases: TGTGCCAGCAGCTTAGGCGCAACTCCCTCCAATCAGCCCCAGCATTTT. This encodes CASSLGATPSNQPQHF. The gene calls are TRBV7-9 and TRBJ1-5, with D uncertain. CDR1 SEHNR and CDR2 FQNEAQ come from the germline V gene (reference sequence). The ends were cut back, 1 base at V and 3 bases at J, with 13 bases in the middle. The CDR3 sequence is 16 residues long.

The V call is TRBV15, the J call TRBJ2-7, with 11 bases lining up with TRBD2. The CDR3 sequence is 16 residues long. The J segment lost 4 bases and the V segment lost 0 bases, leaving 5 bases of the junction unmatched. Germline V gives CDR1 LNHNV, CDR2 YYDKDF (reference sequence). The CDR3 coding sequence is TGTGCCACCAGCAGAGAGGTACTAGCGGGAGCATACGAGCAGTACTTC. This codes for CATSREVLAGAYEQYF.

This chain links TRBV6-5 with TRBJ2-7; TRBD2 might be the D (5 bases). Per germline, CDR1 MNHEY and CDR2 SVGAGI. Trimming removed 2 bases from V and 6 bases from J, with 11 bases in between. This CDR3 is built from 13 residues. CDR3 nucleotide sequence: TGTGCCAGCAGTTACGGTCCGGGGATCGAGCAGTACTTC. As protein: CASSYGPGIEQYF.

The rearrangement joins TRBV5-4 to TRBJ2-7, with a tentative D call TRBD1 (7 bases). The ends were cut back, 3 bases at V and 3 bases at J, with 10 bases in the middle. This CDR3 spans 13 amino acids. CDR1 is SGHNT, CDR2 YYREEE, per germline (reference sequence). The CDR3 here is CASSWRDSYEQYF. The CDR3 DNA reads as TGTGCCAGCAGCTGGAGGGACAGCTACGAGCAGTACTTC.

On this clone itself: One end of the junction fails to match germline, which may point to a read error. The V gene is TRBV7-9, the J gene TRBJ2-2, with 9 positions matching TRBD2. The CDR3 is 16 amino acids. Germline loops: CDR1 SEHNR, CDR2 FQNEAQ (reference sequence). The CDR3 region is CSSSLEWGLAAGELFF. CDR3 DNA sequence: TGTTCCAGCAGCTTAGAGTGGGGACTAGCAGCGGGGGAGCTGTTTTTT.

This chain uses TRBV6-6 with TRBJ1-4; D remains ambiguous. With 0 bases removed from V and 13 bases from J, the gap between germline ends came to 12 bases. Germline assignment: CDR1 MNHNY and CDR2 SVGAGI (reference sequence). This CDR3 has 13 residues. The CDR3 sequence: CASSYSPLIGLFF. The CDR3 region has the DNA TGTGCCAGCAGTTACTCGCCACTAATAGGACTGTTTTTT.

The CDR3 reads CASGPRTGLTPGPEAFF. For the CDR3, the DNA is TGTGCTAGTGGTCCGCGGACAGGACTAACCCCGGGGCCTGAAGCTTTCTTT. The V and J genes are TRBV12-5 and TRBJ1-1, with TRBD1 matching 7 bases. With 5 bases clipped from V and 6 bases from J, the junction kept 18 bases outside the gene matches. Germline lookup yields CDR1 LGHNT and CDR2 FRNRAP. The CDR3 loop spans 17 amino acids.

This CDR3 reads CAIRTPAQGTYEQYF. CDR3 coding DNA: TGTGCCATCAGAACGCCGGCCCAGGGTACCTACGAGCAGTACTTC. The rearrangement uses TRBV10-3 and TRBJ2-7, with a possible D match to TRBD1 (5 bases). In germline, CDR1 is ENHRY, CDR2 SYGVKD. This CDR3 is built from 15 residues. The V and J ends lost 6 bases and 2 bases respectively, with 17 bases between them.

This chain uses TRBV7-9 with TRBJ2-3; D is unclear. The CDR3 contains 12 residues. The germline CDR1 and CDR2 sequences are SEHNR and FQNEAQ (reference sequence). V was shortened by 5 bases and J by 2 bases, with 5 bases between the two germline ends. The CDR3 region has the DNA TGTGCCAGCAGCCCCGTCACAGATACGCAGTATTTT. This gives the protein CASSPVTDTQYF. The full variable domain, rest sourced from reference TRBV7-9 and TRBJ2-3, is DTGVSQNPRHKITKRGQNVTFRCDPISEHNRLYWYRQTLGQGPEFLTYFQNEAQLEKSRLLSDRFSAERPKGSFSTLEIQRTEQGDSAMYLCASSPVTDTQYFGPGTRLTVL.

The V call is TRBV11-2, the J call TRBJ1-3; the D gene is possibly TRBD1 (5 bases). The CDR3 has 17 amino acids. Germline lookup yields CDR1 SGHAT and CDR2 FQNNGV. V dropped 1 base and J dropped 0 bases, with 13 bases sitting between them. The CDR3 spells CASSLGRDFGSGNTIYF. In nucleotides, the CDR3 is TGTGCCAGCAGCTTAGGACGGGACTTTGGCTCTGGAAACACCATATATTTT. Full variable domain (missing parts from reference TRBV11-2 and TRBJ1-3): EAGVAQSPRYKIIEKRQSVAFWCNPISGHATLYWYQQILGQGPKLLIQFQNNGVVDDSQLPKDRFSAERLKGVDSTLKIQPAKLEDSAVYLCASSLGRDFGSGNTIYFGEGSWLTVV.

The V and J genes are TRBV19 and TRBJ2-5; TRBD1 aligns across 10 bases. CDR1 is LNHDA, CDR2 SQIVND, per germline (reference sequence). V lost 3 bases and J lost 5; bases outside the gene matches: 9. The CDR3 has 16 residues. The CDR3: CASSIVGTGVSETQYF. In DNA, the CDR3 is TGTGCCAGTAGTATTGTCGGGACAGGGGTCAGTGAGACCCAGTACTTC.

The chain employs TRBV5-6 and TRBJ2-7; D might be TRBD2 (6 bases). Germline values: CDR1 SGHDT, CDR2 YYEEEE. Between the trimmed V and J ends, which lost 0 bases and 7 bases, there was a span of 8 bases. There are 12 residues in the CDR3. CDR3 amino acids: CASSLAGEEQYF. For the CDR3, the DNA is TGTGCCAGCAGCTTGGCGGGGGAAGAGCAGTACTTC.

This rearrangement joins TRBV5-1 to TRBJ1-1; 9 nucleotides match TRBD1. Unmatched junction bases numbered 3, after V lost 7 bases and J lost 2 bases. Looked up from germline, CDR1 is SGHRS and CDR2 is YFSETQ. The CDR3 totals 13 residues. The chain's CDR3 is CASQDRGNTEAFF. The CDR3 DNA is TGCGCCAGCCAGGACAGGGGAAACACTGAAGCTTTCTTT.

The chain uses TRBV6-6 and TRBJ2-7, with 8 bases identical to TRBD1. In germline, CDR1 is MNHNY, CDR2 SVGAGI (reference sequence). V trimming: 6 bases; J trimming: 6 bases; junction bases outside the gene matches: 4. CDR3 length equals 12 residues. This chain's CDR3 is CASSRTGFEQYF. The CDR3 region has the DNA TGTGCCAGCAGCCGGACAGGGTTCGAGCAGTACTTC.

The CDR3 sequence: CASSSTGGFGKLFF. The CDR3 bases are TGTGCCAGCAGTTCGACAGGGGGTTTCGGAAAACTGTTTTTT. The rearrangement links TRBV28 to TRBJ1-4; 9 bases line up with TRBD1. The CDR3 covers 14 residues. Unmatched junction bases numbered 7, after V lost 4 bases and J lost 10 bases. Germline V gene lookup returns CDR1 MDHEN and CDR2 SYDVKM. The complete variable domain, with remaining parts taken from reference TRBV28 and TRBJ1-4, reads DVKVTQSSRYLVKRTGEKVFLECVQDMDHENMFWYRQDPGLGLRLIYFSYDVKMKEKGDIPEGYSVSREKKERFSLILESASTNQTSMYLCASSSTGGFGKLFFGSGTQLSVL.

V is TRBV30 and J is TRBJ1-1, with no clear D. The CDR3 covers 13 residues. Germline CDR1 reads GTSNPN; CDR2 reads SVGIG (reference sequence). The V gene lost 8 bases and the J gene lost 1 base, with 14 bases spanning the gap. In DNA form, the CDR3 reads TGTGCCGGCAATCGACACGGGAACACTGAAGCTTTCTTT. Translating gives CAGNRHGNTEAFF.

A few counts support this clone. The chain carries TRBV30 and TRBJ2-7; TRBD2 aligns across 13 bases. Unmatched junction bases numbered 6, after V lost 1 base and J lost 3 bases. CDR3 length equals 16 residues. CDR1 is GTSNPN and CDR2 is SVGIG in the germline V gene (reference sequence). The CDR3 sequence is CAWSETGTSGIYEQYF. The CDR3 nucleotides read TGTGCCTGGAGTGAAACCGGGACTAGCGGGATCTACGAGCAGTACTTC.

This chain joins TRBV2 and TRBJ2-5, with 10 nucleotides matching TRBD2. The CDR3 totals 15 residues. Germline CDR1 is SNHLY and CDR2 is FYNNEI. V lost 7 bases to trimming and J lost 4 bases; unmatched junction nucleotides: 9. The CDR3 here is CASTSGRAGRETQYF. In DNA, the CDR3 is TGTGCCAGCACCAGCGGGAGGGCCGGTAGAGAGACCCAGTACTTC.

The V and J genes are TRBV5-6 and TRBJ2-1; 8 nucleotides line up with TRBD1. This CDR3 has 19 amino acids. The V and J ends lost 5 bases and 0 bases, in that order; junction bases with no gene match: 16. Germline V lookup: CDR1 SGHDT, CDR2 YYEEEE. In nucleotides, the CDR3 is TGTGCCAGCAGACATCATACCCCGGGACAGGCGAGCTCCTACAATGAGCAGTTCTTC. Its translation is CASRHHTPGQASSYNEQFF.

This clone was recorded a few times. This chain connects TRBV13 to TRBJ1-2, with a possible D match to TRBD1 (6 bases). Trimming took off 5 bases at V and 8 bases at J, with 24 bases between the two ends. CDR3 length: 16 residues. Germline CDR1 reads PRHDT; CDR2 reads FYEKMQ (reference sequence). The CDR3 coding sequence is TGTGCCAGCAGCCTAAGACCACAGGGAACAGGGAGAGGCTACACCTTC. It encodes CASSLRPQGTGRGYTF.

The CDR3 DNA follows: TGTGCCAGTAGTAGGAGGGCTGATACGCAGTATTTT. Its translation: CASSRRADTQYF. This chain joins TRBV19 and TRBJ2-3; perhaps TRBD2 as D (6 bases). Trimming pared 4 bases from V and 6 bases from J, leaving 8 bases between. Per the germline V gene, CDR1 is LNHDA and CDR2 is SQIVND (reference sequence). This CDR3 region has 12 residues.